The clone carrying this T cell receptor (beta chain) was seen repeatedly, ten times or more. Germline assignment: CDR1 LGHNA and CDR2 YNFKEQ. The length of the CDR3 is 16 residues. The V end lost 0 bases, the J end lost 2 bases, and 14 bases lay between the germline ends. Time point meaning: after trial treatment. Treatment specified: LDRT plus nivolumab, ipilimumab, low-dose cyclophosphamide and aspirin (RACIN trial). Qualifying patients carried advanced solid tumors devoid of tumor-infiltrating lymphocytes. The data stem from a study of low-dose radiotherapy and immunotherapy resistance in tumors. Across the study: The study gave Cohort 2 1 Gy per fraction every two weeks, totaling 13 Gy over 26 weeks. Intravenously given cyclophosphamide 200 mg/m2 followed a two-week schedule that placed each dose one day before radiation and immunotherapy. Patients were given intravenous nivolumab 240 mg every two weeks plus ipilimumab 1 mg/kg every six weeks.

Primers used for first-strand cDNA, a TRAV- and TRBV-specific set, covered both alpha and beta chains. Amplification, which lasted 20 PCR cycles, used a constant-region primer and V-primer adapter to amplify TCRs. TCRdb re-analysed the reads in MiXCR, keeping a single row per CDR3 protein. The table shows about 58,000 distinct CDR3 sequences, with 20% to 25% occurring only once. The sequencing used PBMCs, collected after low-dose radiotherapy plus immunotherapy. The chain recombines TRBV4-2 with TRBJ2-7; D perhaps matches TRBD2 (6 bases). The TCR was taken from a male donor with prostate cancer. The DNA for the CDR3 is TGTGCCAGCAGCCAAGATCCCAGCGGGCGAACCTACGAGCAGTACTTC. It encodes CASSQDPSGRTYEQYF.